What follows are 24 T cell receptor beta chains derived from one specimen sequenced in a study of beta chain features in type 1 diabetes. Sequencing targeted expressed TCRB transcripts, as all isolated RNA had been reverse transcribed. Sequenced by immunoSEQ multiplex PCR; TCRdb stores in-frame clones only, minus some. The sample yields fewer than 500,000 clones, approximately 15% seen once. Material for sequencing was naive CD4+ T cells from blood. The receptor set was obtained from a man between 25 and 39 years old in good health.

The chain employs TRBV10-3 and TRBJ1-1; D unclear. V was trimmed by 8 bases and J by 0 bases, leaving 10 bases between them. CDR1 is ENHRY, CDR2 SYGVKD, per germline. The CDR3 sequence is 13 residues long. CDR3 amino acids: CAILRALNTEAFF. CDR3 DNA sequence: TGTGCCATCTTACGGGCCCTGAACACTGAAGCTTTCTTT.

The chain joins TRBV7-3 to TRBJ2-1, with 8 bases aligning to TRBD1. The CDR3 contains 13 residues. J lost 7 bases, V lost 5 bases, and 4 bases had no gene match. Germline-derived CDR1 and CDR2 are SGHTA and FQGTGA. Written as DNA, the CDR3 is TGTGCCAGCAGCACGGACAGGGCGAATGAGCAGTTCTTC. It codes for CASSTDRANEQFF.

V gene TRBV9 combines with J gene TRBJ2-3; maybe TRBD2 (6 bases). The V end was cut by 4 bases, the J end by 9 bases, with 21 bases between. This CDR3 is built from 15 residues. Germline V gene data show CDR1 as SGDLS and CDR2 as YYNGEE. CDR3 in amino acids: CASSPYDPGAKTQYF. CDR3 bases: TGTGCCAGCAGCCCCTATGATCCGGGAGCGAAGACGCAGTATTTT.

This clone was seen only a few times. The V call is TRBV5-6, the J call TRBJ1-6; the match to TRBD1 covers 9 bases. Germline CDR1 is SGHDT and CDR2 is YYEEEE. J lost 7 bases, V lost 3 bases, and 8 bases had no gene match. This CDR3 comprises 16 residues. The CDR3 loop is CASSSGTGLRNSPLHF. Here the CDR3 DNA reads TGTGCCAGCAGCTCCGGGACAGGGTTGAGAAATTCACCCCTCCACTTT.

This clone was recorded a few times. J is TRBJ1-2 and V is TRBV4-3; D gene ambiguous. The CDR3 covers 13 residues. Germline V gene sequence: CDR1 LGHNA, CDR2 YSLEER. V lost 0 bases and J lost 4, with 6 bases in between. The CDR3 DNA sequence: TGCGCCAGCAGCCAAGATCAAACCTATGGCTACACCTTC. It encodes CASSQDQTYGYTF.

This rearrangement joins TRBV7-2 to TRBJ2-2, with no clear D. The CDR3 loop spans 14 amino acids. Trimming took 1 base from V and 5 from J, leaving 8 bases between them. The V gene's germline CDR1 is SGHTA and CDR2 FQGNSA. The CDR3 sequence is CASSLVWLTGELFF. The CDR3, as DNA: TGTGCCAGCAGCTTAGTATGGTTGACCGGGGAGCTGTTTTTT.

This chain connects TRBV7-2 to TRBJ2-5; 9 nucleotides line up with TRBD1. V lost 3 bases and J lost 7; bases outside the gene matches: 9. Germline V gene lookup returns CDR1 SGHTA and CDR2 FQGNSA. The CDR3 extends over 15 amino acids. The CDR3 sequence: CASSFYRDRVGTQYF. The DNA for the CDR3 is TGTGCCAGCAGCTTTTACCGGGACAGGGTTGGGACCCAGTACTTC.

This clone was counted only a few times. V and J are TRBV12-5 and TRBJ2-3, with 9 bases fitting TRBD1. This CDR3 contains 15 residues. After removal of 7 bases from V and 4 bases from J, the junction contained 9 bases not matched to a gene. Germline V CDR1 and CDR2: LGHNT, FRNRAP. The CDR3 reads CASVNTGTGPDTQYF. As DNA, the CDR3 is TGTGCTAGTGTGAATACCGGGACAGGGCCAGATACGCAGTATTTT.

The V gene is TRBV29-1, the J gene TRBJ2-1; possible D gene TRBD2, 6 bases. From germline, CDR1 is SQVTM and CDR2 ANQGSEA. V gave up 7 bases and J gave up 9 bases, with 13 bases separating them. This CDR3 contains 11 residues. The CDR3 DNA reads as TGCAGCGCCAGACGGGGGTTTGAGCAGTTCTTC. Translated: CSARRGFEQFF.

This clone was found a few times. V and J are TRBV7-2 and TRBJ2-3, with D hard to call. Germline V gives CDR1 SGHTA, CDR2 FQGNSA. This CDR3 has 17 amino acids. V gave up 1 base and J gave up 0 bases, with 14 bases separating them. The CDR3 loop reads CASSLDWAIASTDTQYF. The CDR3 DNA sequence: TGTGCCAGCAGCTTAGACTGGGCGATAGCTAGCACAGATACGCAGTATTTT.

The gene calls are TRBV7-9 and TRBJ1-2; D uncertain. V was cut by 3 bases and J by 13 bases, with 3 bases left in between. The CDR3 totals 8 residues. CDR1 is SEHNR and CDR2 is FQNEAQ in the germline V gene (reference sequence). The CDR3: CASSFSTF. The CDR3 region has the DNA TGTGCCAGCAGCTTTAGCACCTTC.

There are a few counts of this clone. The J gene is TRBJ2-7, the V gene TRBV13; the match to TRBD1 covers 8 bases. The CDR3 spans 15 residues. Germline loops: CDR1 PRHDT, CDR2 FYEKMQ (reference sequence). Trimming cost V 5 bases and J 4 bases; bases outside gene matches: 10. The CDR3 is CASSVGDRGSYEQYF. CDR3 sequence (DNA): TGTGCCAGCAGCGTCGGAGACAGGGGATCGTACGAGCAGTACTTC. Drawing the rest from reference TRBV13 and TRBJ2-7, the complete variable domain is AAGVIQSPRHLIKEKRETATLKCYPIPRHDTVYWYQQGPGQDPQFLISFYEKMQSDKGSIPDRFSAQQFSDYHSELNMSSLELGDSALYFCASSVGDRGSYEQYFGPGTRLTVT.

This clone was counted between two and nine times. This rearrangement joins TRBV18 to TRBJ2-1, with D possibly being TRBD1 or TRBD2 (5 bases each). Germline-derived CDR1 and CDR2 are KGHSH and LQKENI. The CDR3 is made up of 15 amino acids. V was shortened by 1 base and J by 4 bases, with 11 bases between the two germline ends. CDR3: CASSPQGRKYNEQFF. The CDR3 DNA sequence: TGTGCCAGCTCACCACAGGGACGGAAATACAATGAGCAGTTCTTC.

This clone appeared a few times. DNA of the CDR3: TGTGCCAGCAGGGTGGTAGAGGGCACTGAAGCTTTCTTT. It is translated as CASRVVEGTEAFF. The chain has TRBV7-8 and TRBJ1-1; no definite D call. Germline-derived CDR1 and CDR2 are SGHVS and FQNEAQ. The CDR3 is made up of 13 amino acids. Trimming cost V 6 bases and J 4 bases, with 12 bases left between them.

This clone was seen more than once but under ten times. This chain uses TRBV4-3 with TRBJ2-4, with D tentatively TRBD1 (5 bases). Between the trimmed V and J ends, which lost 5 bases and 4 bases, there was a span of 15 bases. There are 15 residues in the CDR3. Germline V lookup: CDR1 LGHNA, CDR2 YSLEER. The CDR3 DNA follows: TGCGCCAGCAGCTACGACAGTCAAACGAAAAACATTCAGTACTTC. Translation: CASSYDSQTKNIQYF.

A few counts support this clone. The chain joins TRBV7-9 to TRBJ2-1; TRBD1 aligns across 7 bases. The V segment lost 4 bases and the J segment 4 bases; nucleotides outside the gene matches: 19. CDR1 is SEHNR and CDR2 is FQNEAQ in the germline V gene (reference sequence). The CDR3 loop spans 19 amino acids. The CDR3 DNA reads as TGTGCCAGCAGCTCCGTCGACAGGGCGAGGGGGAGAAGATACAATGAGCAGTTCTTC. It is translated as CASSSVDRARGRRYNEQFF.

The genes are TRBV5-1 and TRBJ2-6; 8 bases are a match to TRBD1. Germline-derived CDR1 and CDR2 are SGHRS and YFSETQ. Unmatched junction bases numbered 15, after V lost 4 bases and J lost 3 bases. The CDR3 consists of 19 residues. The CDR3 region has the DNA TGCGCCAGCAGCAACGCCCCCACAGGGGGTGTCTTTGGGGCCAACGTCCTGACTTTC. Translation gives CASSNAPTGGVFGANVLTF.

This clone was recorded a few times. This CDR3 is also generated by other DNA sequences in the sample. The chain recombines TRBV29-1 with TRBJ1-2; D unresolved. The CDR3 covers 11 residues. The V and J ends lost 4 bases and 4 bases respectively, with 7 bases between them. CDR1 and CDR2 (germline): SQVTM, ANQGSEA. The CDR3 reads CSVGGSYGYTF. As DNA, the CDR3 is TGCAGCGTTGGTGGGTCCTATGGCTACACCTTC.

The table lists this clone with a few counts. This chain links TRBV28 with TRBJ2-5; D perhaps matches TRBD1 (5 bases). The CDR3 has 14 residues. The germline V gene has CDR1 MDHEN and CDR2 SYDVKM. The CDR3, as DNA: TGTGTAACCATAGGCCAGGGCCTCCAAGAGACCCAGTACTTC. As protein: CVTIGQGLQETQYF.

This clone was counted only a few times. The V gene is TRBV7-2, the J gene TRBJ2-3; D call uncertain. CDR3 length: 15 amino acids. V was shortened by 0 bases and J by 4 bases, with 11 bases between the two germline ends. From germline, CDR1 is SGHTA and CDR2 FQGNSA. The CDR3 reads CASSLAGSGADTQYF. The CDR3 nucleotides read TGTGCCAGCAGCTTAGCGGGATCTGGAGCAGATACGCAGTATTTT.

The chain recombines TRBV5-4 with TRBJ2-1, with 9 bases lining up with TRBD2. J lost 8 bases, V lost 3 bases, and 3 bases had no gene match. The length of the CDR3 is 13 residues. The germline CDR1 and CDR2 sequences are SGHNT and YYREEE (reference sequence). The CDR3 is CASSSGLADEQFF. CDR3 sequence (DNA): TGTGCCAGCAGCTCGGGACTAGCCGATGAGCAGTTCTTC.

This clone occurred a few times. The rearrangement links TRBV7-6 to TRBJ2-3; D gene ambiguous. CDR3 length: 15 residues. Germline V gene sequence: CDR1 SGHVS, CDR2 FNYEAQ. V dropped 2 bases and J dropped 1 base, with 10 bases sitting between them. The CDR3 sequence is CASSLSSIRTDTQYF. As DNA, the CDR3 is TGTGCCAGCAGCTTATCAAGTATACGCACAGATACGCAGTATTTT.

This clone was seen more than once but under ten times. This chain links TRBV7-9 with TRBJ1-2; 7 bases are a match to TRBD1. CDR1 is SEHNR, CDR2 FQNEAQ, per germline (reference sequence). There are 13 residues in the CDR3. J lost 4 bases, V lost 5 bases, and 4 bases had no gene match. CDR3 DNA: TGTGCCAGCAGCGAACAGGGGCCCTATGGCTACACCTTC. This translates into CASSEQGPYGYTF.

The chain carries TRBV7-2 and TRBJ2-7; 8 bases fit TRBD2. Germline loops: CDR1 SGHTA, CDR2 FQGNSA. V shed 1 base and J 0 bases; nucleotides not matched to a gene: 2. The CDR3 has 15 residues. CDR3 nucleotides: TGTGCCAGCAGCTTAGTCGGGGGGGACTCCTACGAGCAGTACTTC. Translation: CASSLVGGDSYEQYF.